This T cell receptor (beta chain) was sequenced during a study of blood T cell repertoires in COVID-19. Per the original data handling: Scientists estimated how many nucleated cells there were by amplifying reference gene primers. Some clones are missing from TCRdb's copy, which holds only in-frame ones; the method was immunoSEQ multiplex PCR. The V and J calls and clone size come from that table; D and trimming were worked out from the DNA. The table includes 150,000 to 200,000 clones, approximately 85% detected once. Germline V gene sequence: CDR1 GTSNPN, CDR2 SVGIG (reference sequence). This CDR3 comprises 14 residues. The ends were cut back, 3 bases at V and 3 bases at J, with 14 bases in the middle. Cohort allocation depended upon clinical history that participants reported.

The receptor comes from a young woman who had recovered from COVID-19. The V call is TRBV30, the J call TRBJ2-5, with D maybe TRBD1 (5 bases). Sequenced sample: PBMCs or T cells enriched from blood (not recorded which). The CDR3 DNA is TGTGCCTGGAGGGGCCTGGGGCAGAAAGAGACCCAGTACTTC. This translates into CAWRGLGQKETQYF.